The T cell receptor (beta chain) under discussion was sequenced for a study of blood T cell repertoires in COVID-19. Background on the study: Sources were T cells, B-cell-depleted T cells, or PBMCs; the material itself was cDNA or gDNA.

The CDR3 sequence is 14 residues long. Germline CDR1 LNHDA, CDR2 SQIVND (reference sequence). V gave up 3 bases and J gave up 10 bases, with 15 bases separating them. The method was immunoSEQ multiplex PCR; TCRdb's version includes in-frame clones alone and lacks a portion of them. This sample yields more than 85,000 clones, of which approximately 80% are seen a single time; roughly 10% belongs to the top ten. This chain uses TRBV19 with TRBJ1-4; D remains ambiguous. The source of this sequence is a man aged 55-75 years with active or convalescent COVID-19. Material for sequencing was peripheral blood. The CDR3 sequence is CASSMTPGGGKLFF. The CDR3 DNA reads TGTGCCAGTAGTATGACCCCCGGAGGAGGAAAACTGTTTTTT.